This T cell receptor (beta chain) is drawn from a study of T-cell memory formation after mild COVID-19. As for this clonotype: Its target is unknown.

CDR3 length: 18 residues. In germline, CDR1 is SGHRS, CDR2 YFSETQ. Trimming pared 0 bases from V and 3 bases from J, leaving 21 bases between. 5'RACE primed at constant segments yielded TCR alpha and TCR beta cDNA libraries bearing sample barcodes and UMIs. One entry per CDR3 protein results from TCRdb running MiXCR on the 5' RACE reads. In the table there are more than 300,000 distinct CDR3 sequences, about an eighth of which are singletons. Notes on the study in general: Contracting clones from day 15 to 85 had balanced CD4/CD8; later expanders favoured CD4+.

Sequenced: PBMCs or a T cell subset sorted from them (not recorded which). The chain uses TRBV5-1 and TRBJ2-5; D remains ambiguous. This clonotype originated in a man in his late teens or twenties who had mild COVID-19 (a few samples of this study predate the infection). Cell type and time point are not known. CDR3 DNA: TGCGCCAGCAGCTTGGTAAGGGCGATAAGTCGTGTAGAAGAGACCCAGTACTTC. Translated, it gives CASSLVRAISRVEETQYF.